The T cell receptor beta chain under discussion was sequenced for a study of cytotoxic CD8 clonotypes in ibrutinib-treated CLL. Depths of 1 in 200,000 to 1 in 1 million T cells were the sequencing target. TCRdb keeps only in-frame clones here, not all; method: immunoSEQ multiplex PCR. The sample shows approximately 340,000 clones, roughly two thirds of them seen only once. Germline CDR1 is SGHTA and CDR2 is FQGNSA. Trimming removed 2 bases at V and 3 bases at J, with 11 bases between. The CDR3 is 14 residues long. The receptor comes from a human donor with chronic lymphocytic leukemia. J is TRBJ2-7 and V is TRBV7-2; unclear D gene. The starting material was PBMCs, obtained after 36 months of ibrutinib treatment. CDR3 protein: CASSLQLVFYEQYF. CDR3 coding DNA: TGTGCCAGCAGCTTACAATTAGTCTTCTACGAGCAGTACTTC. Using reference TRBV7-2 and TRBJ2-7 for the parts outside the CDR3, the full variable domain is GAGVSQSPSNKVTEKGKDVELRCDPISGHTALYWYRQSLGQGLEFLIYFQGNSAPDKSGLPSDRFSAERTGGSVSTLTIQRTQQEDSAVYLCASSLQLVFYEQYFGPGTRLTVT.